These 19 T cell receptor beta chains came from one sample sequenced in a study of blood T cell repertoires in COVID-19. Clones were sequenced by immunoSEQ multiplex PCR, and TCRdb holds only the in-frame ones, with some missing. The table shows over 300,000 clones, with approximately 90% occurring only once. The sequenced sample consisted of PBMCs or T cells enriched from blood (not recorded which). The source is a young woman with acute COVID-19.

The CDR3 spells CASSDIRDRSLYF. The CDR3 DNA is TGTGCCAGCAGTGACATCCGGGACAGAAGCTTGTATTTT. The gene calls are TRBV2 and TRBJ2-3; 7 bases match TRBD1. V gave up 3 bases and J gave up 14 bases; unmatched junction bases: 11. CDR1 and CDR2 (germline): SNHLY, FYNNEI. The CDR3 extends over 13 amino acids.

In nucleotides, the CDR3 is TGTGCCAGCAGCTACCTCGCGGGGCCGGGAAACACCATATATTTT. Translated, it gives CASSYLAGPGNTIYF. This rearrangement joins TRBV7-8 to TRBJ1-3; perhaps TRBD1 as D (5 bases). CDR3 length equals 15 residues. Per germline, CDR1 SGHVS and CDR2 FQNEAQ. The V and J ends lost 4 bases and 4 bases respectively, with 14 bases between them.

This chain joins TRBV2 and TRBJ2-7, with D possibly being TRBD2 (6 bases). The CDR3 length is 13 residues. V lost 6 bases and J 4 bases, leaving 13 bases between the germline ends. The germline V gene has CDR1 SNHLY and CDR2 FYNNEI. The CDR3 spells CASSPQEGYEQYF. The CDR3 nucleotides are TGTGCCAGCAGCCCCCAGGAGGGGTACGAGCAGTACTTC.

This clone has only one observation. The chain joins TRBV6-2 or TRBV6-3 to TRBJ1-5; D gene ambiguous. This CDR3 spans 14 amino acids. Germline assignment: CDR1 MNHEY and CDR2 SVGEGT. V was pared by 5 bases and J by 6 bases, with 14 bases between. The CDR3 sequence: CASSQPSGLQPQHF. CDR3 in DNA: TGTGCCAGCAGTCAGCCCTCAGGTCTTCAGCCCCAGCATTTT.

The rearrangement uses TRBV28 and TRBJ1-4, with TRBD1 identical over 7 bases. There are 15 residues in the CDR3. The J segment lost 12 bases and the V segment lost 1 base, leaving 11 bases of the junction unmatched. Germline V gene sequence: CDR1 MDHEN, CDR2 SYDVKM. The CDR3 DNA follows: TGTGCCAGCAGTTTATACTTCTCCGAGAGGGGGCAACTGTTTTTT. It specifies CASSLYFSERGQLFF.

This clone showed up just once. This sequence joins TRBV7-9 and TRBJ2-3; TRBD2 aligns across 13 bases. Germline V gene sequence: CDR1 SEHNR, CDR2 FQNEAQ (reference sequence). CDR3 length: 18 amino acids. With V trimmed by 5 bases and J by 0 bases, 8 bases remained unmatched. Here the CDR3 DNA reads TGTGCCAGCAGCGCCGGACTAGCGGGGGACTTTAGCACAGATACGCAGTATTTT. This gives the protein CASSAGLAGDFSTDTQYF.

The rearrangement uses TRBV29-1 and TRBJ2-7, with 8 bases fitting TRBD1. The trim removed 6 bases at V and 3 bases at J, leaving 7 bases unmatched. CDR3 length: 13 residues. Looked up from germline, CDR1 is SQVTM and CDR2 is ANQGSEA. The CDR3 DNA is TGCAGCGTGGGCAGGGGGCAGAGCTACGAGCAGTACTTC. Amino acid sequence: CSVGRGQSYEQYF.

The chain couples TRBV19 to TRBJ1-5; D remains ambiguous. V dropped 3 bases and J dropped 0 bases, with 6 bases sitting between them. This CDR3 region has 14 residues. The germline CDR1 and CDR2 sequences are LNHDA and SQIVND (reference sequence). The CDR3 bases are TGTGCCAGTAGTATCTCCGGTAGCAATCAGCCCCAGCATTTT. This codes for CASSISGSNQPQHF.

This clone was picked up a small number of times. The chain recombines TRBV19 with TRBJ2-1; D unresolved. V was trimmed by 4 bases and J by 0 bases, leaving 10 bases between them. CDR1 LNHDA and CDR2 SQIVND come from the germline V gene (reference sequence). The CDR3 has 15 amino acids. In DNA, the CDR3 is TGTGCCAGTAGTAAGAAGTATAGCTCCTACAATGAGCAGTTCTTC. Translation gives CASSKKYSSYNEQFF. The variable domain in full, completed from reference TRBV19 and TRBJ2-1, reads DGGITQSPKYLFRKEGQNVTLSCEQNLNHDAMYWYRQDPGQGLRLIYYSQIVNDFQKGDIAEGYSVSREKKESFPLTVTSAQKNPTAFYLCASSKKYSSYNEQFFGPGTRLTVL.

The gene calls are TRBV29-1 and TRBJ2-7; tentatively, D is TRBD1 (6 bases). Per germline, CDR1 SQVTM and CDR2 ANQGSEA. V was cut by 7 bases and J by 6 bases, with 19 bases left in between. The CDR3 totals 13 residues. The CDR3 nucleotides read TGCAGCGCTAGGGGACATGGATACGGCGAGCAGTACTTC. Translation: CSARGHGYGEQYF.

The genes are TRBV7-9 and TRBJ1-5; D not certain. V lost 5 bases and J 3 bases, leaving 14 bases between the germline ends. CDR3 size: 15 residues. CDR1 is SEHNR, CDR2 FQNEAQ, per germline (reference sequence). The DNA of the CDR3 is TGTGCCAGCAGCCTCCTCGGGGATGACAATCAGCCCCAGCATTTT. Its protein is CASSLLGDDNQPQHF.

The genes are TRBV7-2 and TRBJ2-3; 15 positions match TRBD2. J gave up 2 bases and V 5 bases, and 11 bases lay outside the gene matches. CDR1 is SGHTA, CDR2 FQGNSA, per germline. The CDR3 is 19 residues long. The CDR3 DNA reads as TGTGCCAGCAGCCGGACTAGCGGGGGGGCACCAATTCTCACAGATACGCAGTATTTT. Translation gives CASSRTSGGAPILTDTQYF.

The rearrangement links TRBV24-1 to TRBJ2-7; TRBD1 aligns across 7 bases. The CDR3 loop spans 17 amino acids. The junction had 12 bases not matched to a gene; V was cut back by 4 bases and J by 1 base. Germline loops: CDR1 KGHDR, CDR2 SFDVKD. CDR3 sequence: CATSDIGAQGPSYEQYF. For the CDR3, the DNA is TGTGCCACCAGTGACATAGGTGCACAGGGGCCTTCCTACGAGCAGTACTTC.

This chain joins TRBV19 and TRBJ1-2; 7 bases line up with TRBD1. Germline V gene lookup returns CDR1 LNHDA and CDR2 SQIVND (reference sequence). The CDR3 covers 15 residues. Trimming at V came to 4 bases and at J to 0 bases, leaving 5 bases not matched to a gene. The CDR3 DNA follows: TGTGCCAGTAGTACCCGGGACAGTTCTAACTATGGCTACACCTTC. This sequence encodes CASSTRDSSNYGYTF.

The chain employs TRBV9 and TRBJ2-1, with D possibly matching TRBD1 (6 bases). In germline, CDR1 is SGDLS, CDR2 YYNGEE. The V end lost 4 bases, the J end lost 9 bases, and 11 bases lay between the germline ends. This CDR3 region has 12 residues. In nucleotides, the CDR3 is TGTGCCAGCAGCTCAGAGGGGGTTGAGCAGTTCTTC. Encoded protein: CASSSEGVEQFF.

V gene TRBV15 combines with J gene TRBJ1-2; D perhaps matches TRBD1 (6 bases). The ends were cut back, 0 bases at V and 8 bases at J, with 13 bases in the middle. CDR3 length: 14 amino acids. Per germline, CDR1 LNHNV and CDR2 YYDKDF (reference sequence). The CDR3 region is CATSRDRDMGGYTF. The CDR3 DNA sequence: TGTGCCACCAGCAGAGATAGGGACATGGGGGGCTACACCTTC.

As to this clone: A read error may account for a junction end that differs from germline. This chain joins TRBV19 and TRBJ1-3; D gene uncertain. Looked up from germline, CDR1 is LNHDA and CDR2 is SQIVND (reference sequence). The length of the CDR3 is 19 residues. The CDR3 DNA follows: TGTGTCAGTAGGAATACGGGGTCGGGCGTTTACCCGTCTGGAAACACCATATATTTT. Translating it yields CVSRNTGSGVYPSGNTIYF.

This sequence joins TRBV9 and TRBJ2-5, with 11 bases lining up with TRBD2. Per the germline V gene, CDR1 is SGDLS and CDR2 is YYNGEE. The V gene end was trimmed by 3 bases and the J gene end by 1 base; junction bases not matched to a gene: 11. This CDR3 spans 18 amino acids. As DNA, the CDR3 is TGTGCCAGCAGCGGCGGGCTAGCGGGGGGCGGAATCCAAGAGACCCAGTACTTC. This sequence encodes CASSGGLAGGGIQETQYF. The full variable domain, with the rest looked up from reference TRBV9 and TRBJ2-5, is DSGVTQTPKHLITATGQRVTLRCSPRSGDLSVYWYQQSLDQGLQFLIQYYNGEERAKGNILERFSAQQFPDLHSELNLSSLELGDSALYFCASSGGLAGGGIQETQYFGPGTRLLVL.

The chain has TRBV10-3 and TRBJ1-3; D uncertain. The ends were cut back, 8 bases at V and 1 base at J, with 12 bases in the middle. This CDR3 is 14 amino acids long. Germline CDR1 reads ENHRY; CDR2 reads SYGVKD. CDR3 region: CAIGAGSSGNTIYF. The CDR3 nucleotides read TGTGCCATCGGTGCAGGATCTTCTGGAAACACCATATATTTT.